This T cell receptor beta chain was found in a study of shared clonotypes between healthy human individuals. Study in general: The study drew on a couple of women and three men aged 18 to 49 as donors.

Terminally differentiated effector memory CD45RA+ cells were left out of the naive CD8 fraction, which was CD45RO-negative and positively selected for CCR7. General study findings and limits: Enrolling few donors narrowed the genetic and exposure-history diversity that was represented. Clonotype sharing levels among donors were expected to vary with sequencing depth.

Concerning this clone: Antigen specificity is unknown.

Study processing details: There were no quality scores in the junction-only immunoSEQ sequences, so filtering differed. The protocol was immunoSEQ multiplex PCR, while the TCRdb copy is restricted to in-frame clones and leaves out a portion. V, J and clone size are those of that table, while D and trimming were read from the DNA. Seen here are millions of clones, approximately 94% observed once, and the top ten hold about 1.1%. CDR3 length equals 15 residues. Trimming pared 0 bases from V and 3 bases from J, leaving 12 bases between. Germline assignment: CDR1 ENHRY and CDR2 SYGVKD. The chain joins TRBV10-3 to TRBJ2-7; D may be TRBD2 (5 bases). Material for sequencing was naive CD8+ T cells sorted from blood. This clonotype was sampled from a man between 18 and 35 years old in good health. CDR3 in DNA: TGTGCCATCAGTGAGTCAGGGAGATGGGACTACGAGCAGTACTTC. Protein product: CAISESGRWDYEQYF.